This TCR beta chain is drawn from a study of Graves' ophthalmopathy and Graves' hyperthyroidism. This clonotype was counted at least ten times. Its antigen is undetermined. General study results and limits: Thyroid clonotypes that were expanded above 0.001 frequency mostly also appeared in blood.

Trimming cost V 5 bases and J 4 bases, with 9 bases left between them. The CDR3 has 13 amino acids. Stable hyperthyroidism referred to disease that showed no ophthalmopathy within 18 months of follow-up. Excluded: other autoimmune disease, uncontrolled infection, pregnancy or lactation. Amplification targeted the TCR beta CDR3 regions, with RNA transcripts as the source material. RT-PCR was first run with HTBI primers, then multiplex PCR in a second round. TCRdb re-derived calls from the multiplex PCR reads in MiXCR, one entry per CDR3 protein. Here the sample spans about 400,000 distinct CDR3 sequences, 15% being singletons.

The TCR originated in a woman under 30 with stable Graves' hyperthyroidism. The chain links TRBV12-3 or TRBV12-4 to TRBJ1-5, with D possibly matching TRBD1 (6 bases). Material: peripheral blood. The CDR3 reads CASSDGQNQPQHF. CDR3 bases: TGTGCCAGCAGTGATGGACAGAATCAGCCCCAGCATTTT.